This note documents a single T cell receptor (beta chain) sequence. Original data processing: Amplified reference gene primers provided the basis for estimating nucleated cell counts. Using immunoSEQ multiplex PCR, the repertoire was profiled, and TCRdb retains in-frame clones only, with some absent. V and J calls and clone size are given by that table; D and trimming were obtained from the DNA. The sample consists of more than 90,000 clones, about 88% of them appearing once. This specimen comes from a study of blood T cell repertoires in COVID-19. Across the whole study: There were acute and convalescent COVID-19 samples, and they came from the United States, Italy and Spain. Nucleic acid was either cDNA or gDNA, and it came from T cells, B-cell-depleted T cells, or PBMCs.

The sequence came from a man aged 40-49 years with acute or convalescent COVID-19. The sequencing sample was made of peripheral blood.

CDR3 amino acids: CASSSPFGTGNEKLFF. In nucleotides, the CDR3 is TGTGCCAGCAGCTCGCCTTTTGGGACAGGGAATGAAAAACTGTTTTTT. This rearrangement joins TRBV11-2 to TRBJ1-4; 9 bases are shared with TRBD1. CDR3 length: 16 amino acids. In germline, CDR1 is SGHAT, CDR2 FQNNGV. The junction had 8 bases not matched to a gene; V was cut back by 4 bases and J by 5 bases.